This entry describes one T cell receptor (beta chain). The CDR3 has 13 amino acids. Germline loops: CDR1 ENHRY, CDR2 SYGVKD. V shed 9 bases and J 5 bases; nucleotides not matched to a gene: 9. The data stem from a study of blood T cell repertoires in COVID-19. Background on the study: The analysed material was cDNA or gDNA that came from T cells, B-cell-depleted T cells, or PBMCs.

Measured with immunoSEQ multiplex PCR; TCRdb has only the in-frame clones, and not every one. The table has about 250,000 clones, over 70% seen once. Sequencing was performed on peripheral blood. V usage is TRBV10-3 and J usage is TRBJ1-1, with TRBD1 matching 7 bases. This receptor was identified in a woman older than 75 with acute or convalescent COVID-19. The CDR3 spells CAIARQGETEAFF. The CDR3 bases are TGTGCCATTGCACGACAGGGTGAAACTGAAGCTTTCTTT.